Listed here are 12 T cell receptor beta chains from one sample, sequenced in a study of blood T cells in healthy people across ages. A second PCR, run for about 6 to 11 cycles, used a sample-barcoded 5' primer plus a J-beta primer mix. Each CDR3 protein is one row after TCRdb ran MiXCR on the 5' RACE reads. The repertoire holds around 850,000 distinct CDR3 sequences, with 30% to 45% as singletons. Sequencing was performed on blood. The receptor source for this set is a man between 18 and 35 years old in good health.

This clonotype was counted between two and nine times. The V and J genes are TRBV7-9 and TRBJ2-5, with 7 bases that match TRBD1. Germline V gives CDR1 SEHNR, CDR2 FQNEAQ (reference sequence). The CDR3 consists of 11 residues. Trimming took 8 bases from V and 11 from J; bases not matched to a gene: 8. The CDR3 DNA reads TGTGCCAGCTGGCTGAGGGGGCAGCAGTACTTC. Amino acids: CASWLRGQQYF.

This clonotype was seen more than once but under ten times. This chain joins TRBV4-3 and TRBJ2-7, with D unclear. The CDR3 runs 15 residues. Deletions cut 3 bases from V and 0 bases from J, with 12 bases between. Germline assignment: CDR1 LGHNA and CDR2 YSLEER. The CDR3 protein is CASSQTYFSSYEQYF. Here the CDR3 DNA reads TGCGCCAGCAGCCAGACGTACTTCAGCTCCTACGAGCAGTACTTC.

The gene calls are TRBV3-1 and TRBJ1-6; 7 bases match TRBD1. Trimming cost V 1 base and J 7 bases; bases outside gene matches: 4. Germline-derived CDR1 and CDR2 are LGHDT and YNNKEL (reference sequence). The CDR3 extends over 15 amino acids. The CDR3 coding sequence is TGTGCCAGCAGCCAAGGGGACAGCTACAATTCACCCCTCCACTTT. Amino acid sequence: CASSQGDSYNSPLHF.

About this clonotype itself: A clone one base away is much larger, so this may be a read error. J is TRBJ2-1 and V is TRBV12-3 or TRBV12-4; D might be TRBD1 or TRBD2, each matching 5 bases. There are 14 residues in the CDR3. CDR3 coding DNA: TGTGCCAGCACTCCCGGGACGGTCGACAATGGGCAGTTCTTC. Its protein is CASTPGTVDNGQFF.

This clonotype has only a few counts. The chain combines TRBV5-4 with TRBJ2-7; 9 bases are a match to TRBD1. Germline values: CDR1 SGHNT, CDR2 YYREEE (reference sequence). CDR3 length equals 14 residues. Trimming cost V 3 bases and J 5 bases; bases outside gene matches: 6. The CDR3 loop is CASSSPDRGHEQYF. Here the CDR3 DNA reads TGTGCCAGCAGCTCGCCGGACAGGGGTCACGAGCAGTACTTC. Full variable domain (outside the CDR3, taken from reference TRBV5-4 and TRBJ2-7): ETGVTQSPTHLIKTRGQQVTLRCSSQSGHNTVSWYQQALGQGPQFIFQYYREEENGRGNFPPRFSGLQFPNYSSELNVNALELDDSALYLCASSSPDRGHEQYFGPGTRLTVT.

Only a few counts were recorded for this clonotype. The chain links TRBV6-2 or TRBV6-3 to TRBJ1-1, with 8 bases fitting TRBD1. Germline CDR1 reads MNHEY; CDR2 reads SVGEGT. V shed 5 bases, J shed 4 bases, and the junction held 9 bases outside the gene matches. The CDR3 is 15 amino acids. The CDR3 protein is CASSPHYTGGTEAFF. Written as DNA, the CDR3 is TGTGCCAGCAGTCCTCATTACACAGGGGGCACTGAAGCTTTCTTT.

The CDR3 DNA follows: TGCGCCAGCAGCCAGGACCTTGACTACTCTGGGGCCAACGTCCTGACTTTC. Protein: CASSQDLDYSGANVLTF. The chain uses TRBV4-3 and TRBJ2-6, with TRBD2 as a possible D gene (5 bases). The CDR3 length is 17 residues. V dropped 3 bases and J dropped 0 bases, with 12 bases sitting between them. Looked up from germline, CDR1 is LGHNA and CDR2 is YSLEER.

The chain couples TRBV20-1 to TRBJ2-1, with 8 bases aligning to TRBD2. The J call may be in error: the DNA end matches TRBJ2-7 better. The CDR3 sequence is 11 residues long. The V gene's germline CDR1 is DFQATT and CDR2 SNEGSKA (reference sequence). CDR3 amino acids: CSTLSGNEQYF. DNA for the CDR3: TGCAGTACCCTTAGCGGGAATGAGCAGTACTTC.

The rearrangement uses TRBV20-1 and TRBJ2-3; 10 bases are a match to TRBD2. CDR3 size: 17 residues. Germline assignment: CDR1 DFQATT and CDR2 SNEGSKA (reference sequence). The J segment lost 4 bases and the V segment lost 6 bases, leaving 16 bases of the junction unmatched. CDR3 bases: TGCAGTGCCAAAACCCGACCGGGACTAGCGAGCGCAGATACGCAGTATTTT. It codes for CSAKTRPGLASADTQYF.

In its sample, this clonotype was seen a few times. This chain links TRBV11-1 with TRBJ2-3; D possibly corresponds to TRBD2 (6 bases). V was shortened by 5 bases and J by 0 bases, with 15 bases between the two germline ends. There are 16 residues in the CDR3. Germline CDR1 is SGHAT and CDR2 is FQDESV (reference sequence). CDR3 DNA: TGTGCCAGCAGCCCCCGTCGGGGGACTAGCACAGATACGCAGTATTTT. Protein product: CASSPRRGTSTDTQYF. Full variable domain (outside the CDR3, taken from reference TRBV11-1 and TRBJ2-3): EAEVAQSPRYKITEKSQAVAFWCDPISGHATLYWYRQILGQGPELLVQFQDESVVDDSQLPKDRFSAERLKGVDSTLKIQPAELGDSAMYLCASSPRRGTSTDTQYFGPGTRLTVL.

There are many counts of this clonotype. The chain links TRBV2 to TRBJ1-2; 8 nucleotides align to TRBD1. V shed 8 bases and J 2 bases; nucleotides not matched to a gene: 4. Germline-derived CDR1 and CDR2 are SNHLY and FYNNEI. CDR3 length: 13 residues. In DNA, the CDR3 is TGTGCCAGCGGACAGGGCCTCAACTATGGCTACACCTTC. This encodes CASGQGLNYGYTF.

The chain employs TRBV7-9 and TRBJ2-3, with 10 nucleotides matching TRBD2. Germline CDR1 SEHNR, CDR2 FQNEAQ (reference sequence). J lost 0 bases, V lost 3 bases, and 3 bases had no gene match. CDR3 length: 16 amino acids. CDR3 sequence reads: CASSFPSGSSTDTQYF. The CDR3, as DNA: TGTGCCAGCAGCTTCCCTAGCGGGAGTAGCACAGATACGCAGTATTTT.